This T cell receptor (beta chain) comes out of a study of PD-L1 blockade in urothelial cancer. Unmatched junction bases numbered 5, after V lost 2 bases and J lost 2 bases. Germline values: CDR1 SGHRS, CDR2 YFSETQ. The CDR3 spans 16 residues. Stated time point: peripheral blood 6 weeks after treatment start. Sequenced by immunoSEQ multiplex PCR; TCRdb stores in-frame clones only, minus some. The data hold roughly 100,000 clones, with approximately 87% observed a single time. Sequenced material: PBMCs, taken around atezolizumab (anti-PD-L1) treatment. The receptor was derived from a man aged 70-80 years with urothelial cancer. The chain employs TRBV5-1 and TRBJ2-2, with 8 positions matching TRBD1. The CDR3 DNA sequence: TGCGCCAGCAGCTTATTGACAGGGGTCAACACCGGGGAGCTGTTTTTT. Its protein product is CASSLLTGVNTGELFF. The entire variable domain, with the rest obtained from reference TRBV5-1 and TRBJ2-2, is as follows: KAGVTQTPRYLIKTRGQQVTLSCSPISGHRSVSWYQQTPGQGLQFLFEYFSETQRNKGNFPGRFSGRQFSNSRSEMNVSTLELGDSALYLCASSLLTGVNTGELFFGEGSRLTVL.